Presented here are 18 T cell receptor beta chains from one specimen sequenced in a study of cytotoxic CD8 clonotypes in ibrutinib-treated CLL. Data came from immunoSEQ multiplex PCR; TCRdb stores just in-frame clones and leaves some out. The sample lists hundreds of thousands of clones, around 70% occurring once. Sequencing used PBMCs, obtained after 24 months of ibrutinib treatment. The receptors originated from a human donor with chronic lymphocytic leukemia.

V usage is TRBV29-1 and J usage is TRBJ1-2; D not resolved. The CDR3 consists of 12 residues. The ends were cut back, 0 bases at V and 8 bases at J, with 10 bases in the middle. Germline CDR1 and CDR2: SQVTM and ANQGSEA. The CDR3 loop is CSVEDRSYGYTF. The CDR3 coding sequence is TGCAGCGTTGAAGATCGGTCGTACGGCTACACCTTC.

V is TRBV4-2 and J is TRBJ2-7, with 8 nucleotides matching TRBD2. The CDR3 covers 16 residues. Germline CDR1 reads LGHNA; CDR2 reads YNFKEQ. V trimming: 3 bases; J trimming: 6 bases; junction bases outside the gene matches: 13. CDR3 DNA: TGTGCCAGCAGCCACTCCAGCGGGAGCATGAGTCCCGAGCAGTACTTC. It encodes CASSHSSGSMSPEQYF.

This clone showed up just once. The gene calls are TRBV19 and TRBJ2-1; D is unclear. The germline V gene has CDR1 LNHDA and CDR2 SQIVND (reference sequence). The CDR3 extends over 13 amino acids. V was shortened by 3 bases and J by 5 bases, with 8 bases between the two germline ends. The CDR3 nucleotides read TGTGCCAGTAGTATGTACCTCGACAATGAGCAGTTCTTC. Its translation: CASSMYLDNEQFF.

The chain links TRBV28 to TRBJ1-5; TRBD1 matches 7 bases. V trimming: 6 bases; J trimming: 6 bases; junction bases outside the gene matches: 11. CDR3 length equals 15 residues. The germline CDR1 and CDR2 sequences are MDHEN and SYDVKM. CDR3 residues: CASSLRQGSFQPQHF. In DNA, the CDR3 is TGTGCCAGCAGCCTACGACAGGGTAGTTTTCAGCCCCAGCATTTT.

This clone was seen more than once but under ten times. This sequence joins TRBV6-5 and TRBJ1-5; 8 bases align to TRBD1. The germline V gene has CDR1 MNHEY and CDR2 SVGAGI. Trimming cost V 6 bases and J 4 bases; bases outside gene matches: 5. The length of the CDR3 is 14 residues. CDR3 in amino acids: CASRAGTGNQPQHF. The CDR3 DNA reads TGTGCCAGCAGGGCCGGGACAGGTAATCAGCCCCAGCATTTT.

This clone showed up just a few times. This rearrangement joins TRBV27 to TRBJ2-2; D is perhaps TRBD2 (5 bases). Germline lookup yields CDR1 MNHEY and CDR2 SMNVEV (reference sequence). Between the trimmed V and J ends, which lost 7 bases and 7 bases, there was a span of 13 bases. The CDR3 totals 13 residues. CDR3 residues: CASMRGFYGELFF. The CDR3 nucleotides are TGTGCCAGCATGCGCGGGTTTTACGGGGAGCTGTTTTTT.

The chain combines TRBV18 with TRBJ2-7; the match to TRBD2 covers 8 bases. CDR1 and CDR2 (germline): KGHSH, LQKENI. This CDR3 has 17 amino acids. V dropped 1 base and J dropped 0; count of bases not matched to a gene: 8. CDR3 nucleotides: TGTGCCAGCTCACCACAAGGTCTAGCGGGTACCTCCTACGAGCAGTACTTC. Translating gives CASSPQGLAGTSYEQYF.

This sequence joins TRBV20-1 and TRBJ2-7, with D perhaps matching TRBD1 (7 bases). The germline gives CDR1 DFQATT, CDR2 SNEGSKA (reference sequence). With 7 bases removed from V and 3 bases from J, the gap between germline ends came to 10 bases. CDR3 length: 11 amino acids. The CDR3 DNA reads TGCAGTGGCGGGACAGTCTACGAGCAGTACTTC. Its translation: CSGGTVYEQYF.

J is TRBJ2-1 and V is TRBV9, with a weak D call TRBD2 (5 bases). CDR3 length: 16 amino acids. Per the germline V gene, CDR1 is SGDLS and CDR2 is YYNGEE. V was shortened by 0 bases and J by 3 bases, with 13 bases between the two germline ends. The CDR3 loop is CASSVDVSGVYNEQFF. CDR3 nucleotides: TGTGCCAGCAGCGTAGATGTAAGCGGAGTCTACAATGAGCAGTTCTTC.

V gene TRBV7-2 combines with J gene TRBJ1-2; perhaps TRBD1 as D (5 bases). V was shortened by 2 bases and J by 5 bases, with 15 bases between the two germline ends. The CDR3 runs to 15 residues. Per the germline V gene, CDR1 is SGHTA and CDR2 is FQGNSA. The chain's CDR3 is CASSLILGQGYGYTF. In DNA form, the CDR3 reads TGTGCCAGCAGCTTAATCCTGGGGCAGGGTTATGGCTACACCTTC.

The chain recombines TRBV6-4 with TRBJ2-3; TRBD2 is a possible D gene (5 bases). Trimming left V 6 bases short and J 3 bases short, with 10 bases between. From germline, CDR1 is MRHNA and CDR2 SNTAGT. This CDR3 has 13 amino acids. The CDR3: CASSQEATDTQYF. The CDR3 nucleotides are TGTGCCAGCAGCCAGGAGGCTACAGATACGCAGTATTTT.

The rearrangement links TRBV6-6 to TRBJ2-6; D is possibly TRBD2 (6 bases). The CDR3 has 14 residues. Germline lookup yields CDR1 MNHNY and CDR2 SVGAGI (reference sequence). V gave up 8 bases and J gave up 1 base, with 9 bases separating them. CDR3 in DNA: TGTGCCAGCCAAAGCGGGTCTGGGGCCAACGTCCTGACTTTC. The encoded protein is CASQSGSGANVLTF.

The genes are TRBV7-6 and TRBJ1-1; D remains ambiguous. The germline CDR1 and CDR2 sequences are SGHVS and FNYEAQ. The CDR3 spans 13 residues. V gave up 3 bases and J gave up 1 base, with 6 bases separating them. The chain's CDR3 is CASSLYANTEAFF. As DNA, the CDR3 is TGTGCCAGCAGCTTGTACGCGAACACTGAAGCTTTCTTT.

As for this clone: At one of its ends the junction is not consistent with the germline gene, which may arise from a read error. The chain combines TRBV7-9 with TRBJ2-3, with D possibly TRBD2 on 5 matching bases. The CDR3 contains 11 residues. CDR1 and CDR2 from the germline V gene are SEHNR and FQNEAQ (reference sequence). DNA for the CDR3: TGTGCCAGCAGCTTAGCCCTCAAAGCGGTTTTT. Translation gives CASSLALKAVF.

This chain connects TRBV29-1 to TRBJ2-1; TRBD1 matches at 9 bases. Trimming at V came to 7 bases and at J to 7 bases, leaving 2 bases not matched to a gene. Germline loops: CDR1 SQVTM, CDR2 ANQGSEA. The CDR3 sequence is 11 residues long. CDR3 nucleotides: TGCAGCGCCGGACAGGGGAATGAGCAGTTCTTC. Amino acid sequence: CSAGQGNEQFF.

The V and J genes are TRBV6-5 and TRBJ1-6; D gene ambiguous. Germline CDR1 MNHEY, CDR2 SVGAGI. V lost 6 bases to trimming and J lost 4 bases, with 13 bases between them. This CDR3 contains 15 residues. The chain's CDR3 is CASSSLEGYNSPLHF. DNA of the CDR3: TGTGCCAGCAGCTCTTTAGAAGGTTATAATTCACCCCTCCACTTT.

The chain carries TRBV27 and TRBJ1-2; 9 bases are a match to TRBD1. The V and J ends lost 8 bases and 3 bases, in that order; junction bases with no gene match: 10. The CDR3 is 15 amino acids. Germline assignment: CDR1 MNHEY and CDR2 SMNVEV (reference sequence). The CDR3, as DNA: TGTGCCAGCTCGTCCGGGACAGGGATGGACTATGGCTACACCTTC. Protein sequence: CASSSGTGMDYGYTF.

The gene calls are TRBV9 and TRBJ2-5; 7 bases map to TRBD1. This CDR3 is 15 amino acids long. With 3 bases clipped from V and 5 bases from J, the junction kept 10 bases outside the gene matches. The germline CDR1 and CDR2 sequences are SGDLS and YYNGEE. The CDR3 DNA reads as TGTGCCAGCAGCGGCCTAAGAGGGGGCGGGGAGACCCAGTACTTC. Translated, it gives CASSGLRGGGETQYF.